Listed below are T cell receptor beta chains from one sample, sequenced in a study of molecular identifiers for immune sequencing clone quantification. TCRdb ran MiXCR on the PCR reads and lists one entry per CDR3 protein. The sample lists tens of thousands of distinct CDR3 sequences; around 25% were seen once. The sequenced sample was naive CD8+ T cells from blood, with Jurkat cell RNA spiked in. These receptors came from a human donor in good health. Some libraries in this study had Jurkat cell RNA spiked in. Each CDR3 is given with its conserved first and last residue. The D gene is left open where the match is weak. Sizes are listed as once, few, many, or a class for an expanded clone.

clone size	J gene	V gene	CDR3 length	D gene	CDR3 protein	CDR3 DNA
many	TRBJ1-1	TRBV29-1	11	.	CSVERQLEAFF	TGCAGCGTTGAGAGGCAGCTTGAAGCTTTCTTT
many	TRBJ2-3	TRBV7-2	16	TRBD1	CASSSATGVGADTQYF	TGTGCCAGCAGCTCGGCGACAGGGGTCGGAGCAGATACGCAGTATTTT
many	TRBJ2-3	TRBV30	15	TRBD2	CAWSAAGTNTDTQYF	TGTGCCTGGAGTGCAGCGGGAACTAATACAGATACGCAGTATTTT
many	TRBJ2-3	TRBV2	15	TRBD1	CASSRDRGFTDTQYF	TGTGCCAGCAGTAGGGACAGGGGATTTACAGATACGCAGTATTTT
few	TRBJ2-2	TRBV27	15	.	CANSLLWQATGELFF	TGTGCCAACAGTTTATTATGGCAGGCCACCGGGGAGCTGTTTTTT
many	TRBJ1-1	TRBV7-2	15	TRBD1	CASSLAGTGNTEAFF	TGTGCCAGCAGCTTAGCAGGGACAGGGAACACTGAAGCTTTCTTT
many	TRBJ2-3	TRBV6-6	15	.	CASSYVGGLADTQYF	TGTGCCAGCAGTTACGTGGGGGGGCTCGCAGATACGCAGTATTTT
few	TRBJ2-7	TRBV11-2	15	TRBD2	CASSLFSGPAYEQYF	TGTGCCAGCAGCTTGTTTAGCGGGCCAGCTTACGAGCAGTACTTC
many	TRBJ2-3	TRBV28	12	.	CASRDDQDTQYF	TGTGCCAGCAGGGATGATCAGGATACGCAGTATTTT
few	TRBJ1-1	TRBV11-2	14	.	CASIEGQIGTEAFF	TGTGCCAGCATCGAAGGACAGATTGGAACTGAAGCTTTCTTT